The 24 T cell receptor beta chains below come from one sample, sequenced in a study of blood T cells in healthy people across ages. Primers used in a second PCR of about 6 to 11 cycles were a sample-barcoded 5' primer and a J-beta primer mix. TCRdb re-derived calls from the 5' RACE reads in MiXCR, one entry per CDR3 protein. The table has more than 800,000 distinct CDR3 sequences, around 28% seen once. Material: blood. Every receptor here comes from an elderly woman in good health.

This clonotype occurred a few times. The chain uses TRBV20-1 and TRBJ2-7; 7 bases fit TRBD1. The CDR3 covers 12 residues. Germline CDR1 is DFQATT and CDR2 is SNEGSKA (reference sequence). CDR3 sequence reads: CSADRVDYEQYF. CDR3 in DNA: TGCAGCGCAGACAGGGTGGACTACGAGCAGTACTTC.

About this clonotype itself: Germline and junction disagree at one end, which may indicate a read error. The rearrangement uses TRBV6-2 or TRBV6-3 and TRBJ2-7; 8 nucleotides match TRBD2. CDR1 is MNHEY and CDR2 is SVGEGT in the germline V gene. The CDR3 totals 15 residues. The CDR3 is CAGSYSGGVRYEQYF. The CDR3 DNA is TGTGCCGGCAGTTACTCGGGGGGGGTTCGCTACGAGCAGTACTTC.

This clonotype was seen a handful of times. One base away lies a much larger clone, so this may be a sequencing read error. J is TRBJ2-1 and V is TRBV7-2; 8 nucleotides line up with TRBD2. The CDR3 covers 15 residues. Trimming at V came to 5 bases and at J to 0 bases, leaving 3 bases not matched to a gene. The germline gives CDR1 SGHTA, CDR2 FQGNSA. Here the CDR3 reads CASSTGGVSYNEQFF. Written as DNA, the CDR3 is TGTGCCAGCAGCACGGGGGGGGTCTCCTACAATGAGCAGTTCTTC.

A few counts support this clonotype. The chain joins TRBV6-1 to TRBJ2-5, with 10 bases identical to TRBD2. V gave up 10 bases and J gave up 4 bases; unmatched junction bases: 9. This CDR3 spans 14 amino acids. Germline values: CDR1 MNHNS, CDR2 SASEGT. CDR3 nucleotides: TGTGCCACCCGTAGCGGGGGGTCCGGAGAGACCCAGTACTTC. This gives the protein CATRSGGSGETQYF.

Many counts were recorded for this clonotype. This chain links TRBV20-1 with TRBJ1-2, with 7 bases lining up with TRBD1. J gave up 1 base and V 5 bases, and 7 bases lay outside the gene matches. The CDR3 runs 14 residues. CDR1 and CDR2 (germline): DFQATT, SNEGSKA (reference sequence). The CDR3 nucleotides read TGCAGTGCTCCACCGACAGGGTTTAACTATGGCTACACCTTC. Amino acid sequence: CSAPPTGFNYGYTF.

The chain joins TRBV19 to TRBJ2-1; TRBD1 matches 9 bases. V shed 4 bases and J 0 bases; nucleotides not matched to a gene: 10. There are 18 residues in the CDR3. Germline V gives CDR1 LNHDA, CDR2 SQIVND (reference sequence). This CDR3 reads CASSKGQGRRSSYNEQFF. The CDR3 DNA reads TGTGCCAGTAGTAAGGGACAGGGTAGAAGAAGCTCCTACAATGAGCAGTTCTTC.

Comment on this clonotype: With a much larger clone just one base away, this may be a read error. The gene calls are TRBV6-2 or TRBV6-3 and TRBJ2-5; 7 positions match TRBD1. The last part of the DNA fits TRBJ2-7 better; the J call may be wrong. This CDR3 has 15 amino acids. Germline values: CDR1 MNHEY, CDR2 SVGEGT. The CDR3 DNA reads as TGTGCCAGCAGTTCCACCGGGACAGAGGCCGACGAGCAGTACTTC. This codes for CASSSTGTEADEQYF.

This clonotype was seen many times. One end of the junction is discordant with germline, which a read error may explain. The chain recombines TRBV7-2 with TRBJ2-1; D not certain. The CDR3 loop spans 12 amino acids. Germline V gene data show CDR1 as SGHTA and CDR2 as FQGNSA. The CDR3 spells CASSLELGEQFF. In nucleotides, the CDR3 is TGCGCCAGCAGCTTGGAACTCGGGGAGCAGTTCTTC.

The chain has TRBV28 and TRBJ2-6; possible D gene TRBD1, 5 bases. Trimming left V 5 bases short and J 1 base short, with 12 bases between. The CDR3 runs 16 residues. The germline CDR1 and CDR2 sequences are MDHEN and SYDVKM. The CDR3 reads CASSADILSGANVLTF. Here the CDR3 DNA reads TGTGCCAGCAGTGCGGACATCCTTTCTGGGGCCAACGTCCTGACTTTC.

This clonotype was observed a few times. One base away lies a much larger clone, so this may be a sequencing read error. This sequence joins TRBV24-1 and TRBJ2-5; 7 bases are a match to TRBD1. This CDR3 contains 15 residues. Germline CDR1 and CDR2: KGHDR and SFDVKD. The CDR3 DNA reads TGTGTCACCAGTGATTTGCTAGGGGGCCGGGAGACCCAGTACTTC. It specifies CVTSDLLGGRETQYF.

The chain combines TRBV5-4 with TRBJ2-5; 9 bases align to TRBD1. The V and J ends lost 4 bases and 9 bases, in that order; junction bases with no gene match: 10. The CDR3 sequence is 14 residues long. The germline CDR1 and CDR2 sequences are SGHNT and YYREEE (reference sequence). CDR3 region: CASSLGQGMVAQYF. CDR3 sequence (DNA): TGTGCCAGCAGCCTAGGACAGGGGATGGTGGCCCAGTACTTC.

This clonotype was seen repeatedly, ten times or more. The J gene is TRBJ2-7, the V gene TRBV5-1; TRBD2 is a possible D gene (7 bases). The V end lost 4 bases, the J end lost 1 base, and 12 bases lay between the germline ends. This CDR3 contains 14 residues. Per the germline V gene, CDR1 is SGHRS and CDR2 is YFSETQ. CDR3 nucleotides: TGCGCCAGCAGCGGAGGGGGGGGATCCTACGAGCAGTACTTC. It encodes CASSGGGGSYEQYF.

This clonotype was counted many times. The chain couples TRBV24-1 to TRBJ2-1; 12 bases are shared with TRBD2. This CDR3 contains 18 residues. The V segment lost 2 bases and the J segment 3 bases; nucleotides outside the gene matches: 7. From germline, CDR1 is KGHDR and CDR2 SFDVKD. The CDR3 nucleotides are TGTGCCACCAGTGATTCGAGACTAGCGGGGGCGATCTACAATGAGCAGTTCTTC. Translating gives CATSDSRLAGAIYNEQFF.

This clonotype appeared many times. V is TRBV29-1 and J is TRBJ2-3; 12 bases match TRBD2. This CDR3 comprises 14 residues. Trimming took 7 bases from V and 4 from J; bases not matched to a gene: 6. Germline-derived CDR1 and CDR2 are SQVTM and ANQGSEA. CDR3 sequence (DNA): TGCAGCGCCCTAGCGGGGGGGCTTCCAGATACGCAGTATTTT. This encodes CSALAGGLPDTQYF.

This clonotype was seen once. Just one base apart from a much larger clone, this may be a read error. The V gene is TRBV5-1, the J gene TRBJ2-4, with TRBD2 matching 8 bases. With the DNA end fitting TRBJ2-7 better, the J assignment may be wrong. Per the germline V gene, CDR1 is SGHRS and CDR2 is YFSETQ. The CDR3 sequence is 16 residues long. The CDR3 DNA reads as TGCGCCAGCAGCTTGGAGGGACGGCGGGGGGCCTACGAGCAGTACTTC. It translates to CASSLEGRRGAYEQYF.

This clonotype was seen only a few times. The chain has TRBV10-1 and TRBJ1-6, with D perhaps TRBD1 (5 bases). Germline V lookup: CDR1 WNHNN, CDR2 SYGVQD (reference sequence). V was cut by 0 bases and J by 8 bases, with 17 bases left in between. This CDR3 has 17 residues. The CDR3 loop reads CASSESGTAPKDSPLHF. The DNA for the CDR3 is TGCGCCAGCAGTGAGTCAGGGACCGCTCCGAAGGATTCACCCCTCCACTTT.

The chain links TRBV12-3 or TRBV12-4 to TRBJ1-2; D might be TRBD1 (5 bases). The CDR3 spans 17 residues. Trimming cost V 5 bases and J 0 bases, with 19 bases left between them. Here the CDR3 DNA reads TGTGCCAGCAGTCCCAATCCGCGACAGAAGGCTAACTATGGCTACACCTTC. Translating gives CASSPNPRQKANYGYTF.

Note on this clonotype: A single base separates this from a much larger clone, so it may be a read error. V gene TRBV6-2 or TRBV6-3 combines with J gene TRBJ2-1, with D possibly matching TRBD1 (6 bases). In germline, CDR1 is MNHEY, CDR2 SVGEGT. CDR3 length: 12 residues. The CDR3 nucleotides read TGTGCCAACCCAGGGGCTAGGAATGGGCAGTTCTTC. Translation gives CANPGARNGQFF.

This clonotype was seen more than once but under ten times. This chain connects TRBV2 to TRBJ2-7; D is unclear. Germline V CDR1 and CDR2: SNHLY, FYNNEI. V was trimmed by 2 bases and J by 2 bases, leaving 25 bases between them. This CDR3 contains 19 residues. Here the CDR3 reads CASSESGLPADQITYEQYF. As DNA, the CDR3 is TGTGCCAGCAGTGAATCTGGGCTACCGGCCGACCAAATCACCTACGAGCAGTACTTC.

This chain uses TRBV10-2 with TRBJ2-3; D is uncertain. Deletions cut 0 bases from V and 0 bases from J, with 7 bases between. The CDR3 covers 15 residues. Germline CDR1 WSHSY, CDR2 SAAADI. The CDR3 DNA follows: TGCGCCAGCAGTGAGTCTTTAGTTAGCACAGATACGCAGTATTTT. It specifies CASSESLVSTDTQYF.

The genes are TRBV18 and TRBJ2-2; D unresolved. V lost 0 bases and J 0 bases, leaving 8 bases between the germline ends. Germline assignment: CDR1 KGHSH and CDR2 LQKENI. The CDR3 extends over 16 amino acids. In DNA, the CDR3 is TGTGCCAGCTCACCACCGGGTATCGCGAACACCGGGGAGCTGTTTTTT. Translating it yields CASSPPGIANTGELFF. The whole variable domain, filled in from reference TRBV18 and TRBJ2-2, reads NAGVMQNPRHLVRRRGQEARLRCSPMKGHSHVYWYRQLPEEGLKFMVYLQKENIIDESGMPKERFSAEFPKEGPSILRIQQVVRGDSAAYFCASSPPGIANTGELFFGEGSRLTVL.

This clonotype was seen ten or more times. This chain uses TRBV15 with TRBJ2-1, with 7 bases fitting TRBD1. The J segment lost 4 bases and the V segment lost 0 bases, leaving 6 bases of the junction unmatched. CDR1 is LNHNV, CDR2 YYDKDF, per germline (reference sequence). The CDR3 spans 16 residues. The CDR3: CATSRDLGQLYNEQFF. DNA for the CDR3: TGTGCCACCAGCAGAGATCTGGGACAGCTATACAATGAGCAGTTCTTC.

In this sample, this clonotype turned up many times. V usage is TRBV7-9 and J usage is TRBJ1-4, with 11 positions matching TRBD1. V trimming: 5 bases; J trimming: 8 bases; junction bases outside the gene matches: 4. The CDR3 sequence is 14 residues long. Per germline, CDR1 SEHNR and CDR2 FQNEAQ (reference sequence). The CDR3 DNA sequence: TGTGCCAGCAGCAGGACAGGGGGCGCGGAAAAACTGTTTTTT. Encoded protein: CASSRTGGAEKLFF.

This clonotype was detected only a few times. A read error is possible here, since a much larger clone lies one base away. The chain links TRBV10-3 to TRBJ2-5, with D unclear. The CDR3 spans 13 residues. Germline-derived CDR1 and CDR2 are ENHRY and SYGVKD. The chain's CDR3 is CAISEAVQEAQYF. DNA for the CDR3: TGTGCCATCAGTGAGGCGGTCCAAGAGGCCCAGTACTTC.